The rows below give T cell receptor beta chains drawn from one sample of a study of T-cell memory formation after mild COVID-19. MiXCR was run by TCRdb on the 5' RACE reads, yielding one entry per CDR3 protein. The table records over 350,000 distinct CDR3 sequences, around 24% of them present only once. The sample was PBMCs or a T cell subset sorted from them (not recorded which). Receptors were obtained from an adult woman who had mild COVID-19 (a few samples of this study predate the infection). Cell type and time point are not known. Each CDR3 is given with its conserved first and last residue. The D gene is left open where the match is weak. Only some rows state a clone size, as once, few, many or a class for expanded clones.

TRBD1,.,TRBJ1-6,16,TRBV9,TGTGCCAGCAGCGCCCCCCCGACAGGGGTTCATTCACCCCTCCACTTT,CASSAPPTGVHSPLHF
TRBD2,few,TRBJ2-1,15,TRBV5-1,TGCGCCAGCACCTCTAGCGGGAGCTCCTACAATGAGCAGTTCTTC,CASTSSGSSYNEQFF
.,.,TRBJ2-2,15,TRBV7-2,TGTGCCAGCAGCTTAGGGGGACCGATAACCGGGGAGCTGTTTTTT,CASSLGGPITGELFF
.,.,TRBJ1-1,16,TRBV3-1,TGTGCCAGCAGCCAAGATTTTGGGGACATGAACACTGAAGCTTTCTTT,CASSQDFGDMNTEAFF
TRBD1,few,TRBJ1-3,17,TRBV7-9,TGTGCCAGCAGCCTCATACCGGGACAGGGTGCTGGAAACACCATATATTTT,CASSLIPGQGAGNTIYF
.,few,TRBJ1-1,13,TRBV6-5,TGTGCCAGCAGCCCCACCGGGGAGACTGAAGCTTTCTTT,CASSPTGETEAFF
.,few,TRBJ2-2,14,TRBV23-1,TGCGCCAGCAGTTCCAAACCCCACTTGCGGGAGCTGTTTTTT,CASSSKPHLRELFF
.,.,TRBJ2-1,14,TRBV7-2,TGTGCCAGCAGCTTAGCTGGATACGGTGGTGAGCAGTTCTTC,CASSLAGYGGEQFF
TRBD2,.,TRBJ2-1,15,TRBV11-2,TGTGCCAGCAGCTTAGTTCCTAGCGGGAGAGGTGAGCAGTTCTTC,CASSLVPSGRGEQFF
.,.,TRBJ2-7,18,TRBV20-1,TGCAGTGCTAGAGCTCTTTCCGTCGGGACGGGTATAACCTACGAGCAGTACTTC,CSARALSVGTGITYEQYF
.,.,TRBJ2-5,12,TRBV29-1,TGCAGCTATTACCCCAGCCCGGGGACCCAGTACTTC,CSYYPSPGTQYF
.,.,TRBJ2-2,14,TRBV20-1,TGCAGTGCTAGGGCAGGGGGGAGCACCGGGGAGCTGTTTTTT,CSARAGGSTGELFF
.,few,TRBJ2-7,12,TRBV7-2,TGTGCCAGCAGCCATGCTACCTACGAGCAGTACTTC,CASSHATYEQYF
.,.,TRBJ2-1,16,TRBV4-3,TGCGCCAGCAGCCAAGATCCTGCCGGGACAAGTAATGAGCAGTTCTTC,CASSQDPAGTSNEQFF
TRBD1,few,TRBJ2-2,15,TRBV7-6,TGTGCCAGCAGCATTACGACAGGGCTCACCGGGGAGCTGTTTTTT,CASSITTGLTGELFF
TRBD1,few,TRBJ1-1,15,TRBV7-9,TGTGCCAGCAGCTTAGACGGGACAGGGAACACTGAAGCTTTCTTT,CASSLDGTGNTEAFF
TRBD1,.,TRBJ1-1,15,TRBV6-5,TGTGCCAGCAGTTACGAGGGGGCAGTAAACACTGAAGCTTTCTTT,CASSYEGAVNTEAFF
TRBD1,few,TRBJ2-5,16,TRBV7-3,TGTGCCAGCAGCTCCCCGGACAGGGTAGGCGGCGAGACCCAGTACTTC,CASSSPDRVGGETQYF
.,few,TRBJ2-7,16,TRBV7-9,TGTGCCAGCAGCTTTCCCGGAGGAGGTCTGGCGAGGGAGCAGTACTTC,CASSFPGGGLAREQYF
.,.,TRBJ2-7,11,TRBV28,TGTGCCAGCAGTATCCAAGGCGAGCAGTACTTC,CASSIQGEQYF
.,.,TRBJ2-2,16,TRBV24-1,TGTGCCACCAGTGATTTGGGGCAGGGAGACACCGGGGAGCTGTTTTTT,CATSDLGQGDTGELFF
.,.,TRBJ2-3,13,TRBV6-2/TRBV6-3,TGTGCCAGCAGTTACTCGAAACCAGATACGCAGTATTTT,CASSYSKPDTQYF
.,.,TRBJ1-2,16,TRBV7-2,TGTGCCAGCAGCTCCATCGGCGCGGGAAGGGGCTATGGCTACACCTTC,CASSSIGAGRGYGYTF
.,.,TRBJ2-7,14,TRBV7-9,TGTGCCAGCAGCCAACAGGGTTTTACGTCCGAGCAGTACTTC,CASSQQGFTSEQYF
TRBD1,few,TRBJ2-4,15,TRBV7-2,TGTGCCAGCAGCTTAGATAGGACAGGGGAAAACATTCAGTACTTC,CASSLDRTGENIQYF
TRBD1,.,TRBJ2-1,15,TRBV20-1,TGCAGTGCTAGGTTACGGGACAGGGTATACAATGAGCAGTTCTTC,CSARLRDRVYNEQFF
.,few,TRBJ2-7,13,TRBV5-1,TGCGCCAGCAGCTTGAAGAGGAGAGACGAGCAGTACTTC,CASSLKRRDEQYF
TRBD2,many,TRBJ2-1,16,TRBV7-2,TGTGCCAGCAGCTTAGAGGGCTCGGGACTACCCCGCGAGCAGTTCTTC,CASSLEGSGLPREQFF
TRBD2,few,TRBJ2-3,17,TRBV7-2,TGTGCCAGCAGTCCTAGCGGAAGTTGGTTTAGGACAGATACGCAGTATTTT,CASSPSGSWFRTDTQYF
TRBD1,few,TRBJ1-4,15,TRBV2,TGTGCCAGCACCAAAAGGTGGACAGGGGATGAAAAACTGTTTTTT,CASTKRWTGDEKLFF
TRBD2,.,TRBJ2-1,13,TRBV3-1,TGTGCCAGCCGACTAGCGGGAGATAATGAGCAGTTCTTC,CASRLAGDNEQFF
TRBD2,many,TRBJ2-1,14,TRBV5-1,TGCGCCAGCGGACTAGCGGGAGTAGGTAATGAGCAGTTCTTC,CASGLAGVGNEQFF
.,.,TRBJ1-5,16,TRBV7-8,TGTGCCAGCAGCTTAGGGGCGCCGGCAGGCAATCAGCCCCAGCATTTT,CASSLGAPAGNQPQHF
TRBD1,few,TRBJ2-2,16,TRBV7-8,TGTGCCAGCAGCTTAGCGCGGACAGGCAACACCGGGGAGCTGTTTTTT,CASSLARTGNTGELFF
.,.,TRBJ2-7,14,TRBV6-1,TGTGCCAGCAGCCTACATTCTGAGGGCTACGAGCAGTACTTC,CASSLHSEGYEQYF
TRBD1,.,TRBJ1-1,15,TRBV12-3/TRBV12-4,TGTGCCAGCGTCGGGACAGCAACCCTGAACACTGAAGCTTTCTTT,CASVGTATLNTEAFF
TRBD2,.,TRBJ2-1,15,TRBV6-2/TRBV6-3,TGTGCCAGCACCCATGGGAGCGGGAGGGCCAATGAGCAGTTCTTC,CASTHGSGRANEQFF
.,.,TRBJ1-5,13,TRBV13,TGTGCCAGCAGCTTAACGGGGCGTCAGCCCCAGCATTTT,CASSLTGRQPQHF
.,few,TRBJ1-5,16,TRBV5-6,TGTGCCAGCAGCTTGGCCAATAAAGGTTTACTAGAGCCCCAGCATTTT,CASSLANKGLLEPQHF
.,few,TRBJ2-3,13,TRBV7-6,TGTGCCAGCAGCCCATTGCGAGGGGATACGCAGTATTTT,CASSPLRGDTQYF
.,.,TRBJ1-2,15,TRBV27,TGTGCCAGCAGTTTAGACAGGACCAGCAACTATGGCTACACCTTC,CASSLDRTSNYGYTF
TRBD1,few,TRBJ2-3,16,TRBV11-2,TGTGCCAGCAGCTCAACACAGGGGCGGAGCACAGATACGCAGTATTTT,CASSSTQGRSTDTQYF
.,.,TRBJ2-3,13,TRBV18,TGTGCCAGCTCACCACCGGGGGAGGATACGCAGTATTTT,CASSPPGEDTQYF
.,.,TRBJ2-5,12,TRBV29-1,TGCAGCGTTGGGAAGGGTACGGAGACCCAGTACTTC,CSVGKGTETQYF
.,few,TRBJ2-2,14,TRBV2,TGTGCCAGCAGAGTAGACAGGAGCACCGGGGAGCTGTTTTTT,CASRVDRSTGELFF
TRBD1,.,TRBJ2-7,13,TRBV7-2,TGTGCCAGCATGGGACAGGGGGCCTACGAGCAGTACTTC,CASMGQGAYEQYF
TRBD1,few,TRBJ2-1,18,TRBV7-6,TGTGCCAGCAGCTCCACACCCGGGACAGCAAGCTCCTACAATGAGCAGTTCTTC,CASSSTPGTASSYNEQFF
TRBD2,few,TRBJ2-7,14,TRBV5-1,TGCGCCAGCACCACACTAGCGGGAGCCTACGAGCAGTACTTC,CASTTLAGAYEQYF
.,few,TRBJ2-1,14,TRBV19,TGTGCCAGTAAAATTGGGTCCTCCTACAATGAGCAGTTCTTC,CASKIGSSYNEQFF
.,.,TRBJ2-2,14,TRBV2,TGTGCCAGCGGGGACACGGGGTCCACCGGGGAGCTGTTTTTT,CASGDTGSTGELFF
.,many,TRBJ2-3,14,TRBV6-5,TGTGCCAGCAGACTGACTAGTTCCACAGATACGCAGTATTTT,CASRLTSSTDTQYF
.,few,TRBJ2-6,16,TRBV5-5,TGTGCCAGCAGCTTGAATTCAGGGTCCGGGGCCAACGTCCTGACTTTC,CASSLNSGSGANVLTF
.,few,TRBJ1-2,14,TRBV29-1,TGCAGCGTTCAAGAAGGGGGTTTTCACTATGGCTACACCTTC,CSVQEGGFHYGYTF
.,.,TRBJ2-4,13,TRBV20-1,TGCAGTGCGCGCGCTAGGGGCTGGGACATTCAGTACTTC,CSARARGWDIQYF